These 28 T cell receptor beta chains were all obtained from the same sample, sequenced in a study of blood T cells in healthy people across ages. Sample-barcoded 5' priming and a J-beta primer mix drove a second PCR of about 6 to 11 cycles. TCRdb re-called the 5' RACE reads through MiXCR, storing one row per CDR3 protein. The sample holds about 970,000 distinct CDR3 sequences, 51% seen once. Specimen: blood. The receptors originated from a woman in her fifties or sixties in good health.

The rearrangement links TRBV27 to TRBJ2-7; D unresolved. CDR3 length: 17 residues. The germline V gene has CDR1 MNHEY and CDR2 SMNVEV (reference sequence). V lost 3 bases to trimming and J lost 3 bases, with 21 bases between them. The CDR3 region is CASSFSRKSAYFYEQYF. CDR3 nucleotides: TGTGCCAGCAGTTTCTCCAGGAAAAGCGCGTATTTCTACGAGCAGTACTTC.

This sequence joins TRBV7-9 and TRBJ1-5; tentative D call: TRBD1 (6 bases). The germline gives CDR1 SEHNR, CDR2 FQNEAQ (reference sequence). The V end lost 5 bases, the J end lost 7 bases, and 15 bases lay between the germline ends. This CDR3 contains 14 residues. The CDR3 is CASSPEGVRQPQHF. The CDR3 nucleotides are TGTGCCAGCAGCCCCGAGGGGGTACGACAGCCCCAGCATTTT. The entire variable domain, with the rest obtained from reference TRBV7-9 and TRBJ1-5, is as follows: DTGVSQNPRHKITKRGQNVTFRCDPISEHNRLYWYRQTLGQGPEFLTYFQNEAQLEKSRLLSDRFSAERPKGSFSTLEIQRTEQGDSAMYLCASSPEGVRQPQHFGDGTRLSIL.

V is TRBV20-1 and J is TRBJ2-1; D is unclear. This CDR3 has 14 residues. Trimming left V 3 bases short and J 0 bases short, with 9 bases between. Germline CDR1 and CDR2: DFQATT and SNEGSKA (reference sequence). This CDR3 reads CSARDPSSYNEQFF. Here the CDR3 DNA reads TGCAGTGCTAGGGATCCCAGCTCCTACAATGAGCAGTTCTTC.

This clonotype turned up a few times. CDR3 nucleotides: TGTGCCAGCAGTGGCCGGGGGAGCAATCAGCCCCAGCATTTT. This sequence encodes CASSGRGSNQPQHF. The J gene is TRBJ1-5, the V gene TRBV6-1; tentatively, D is TRBD1 (5 bases). The V gene lost 4 bases and the J gene lost 1 base, with 8 bases spanning the gap. The CDR3 loop spans 14 amino acids. Per germline, CDR1 MNHNS and CDR2 SASEGT.

The J gene is TRBJ2-2, the V gene TRBV6-1, with D possibly TRBD2 on 6 matching bases. The CDR3 is 15 amino acids. Per the germline V gene, CDR1 is MNHNS and CDR2 is SASEGT. Trimming cost V 6 bases and J 4 bases, with 15 bases left between them. DNA for the CDR3: TGTGCCAGCAGGACCTGGGACTTCGTCACCGGGGAGCTGTTTTTT. It encodes CASRTWDFVTGELFF.

J is TRBJ2-7 and V is TRBV20-1; 10 bases map to TRBD2. The CDR3 sequence is 15 residues long. The V gene end was trimmed by 7 bases and the J gene end by 2 bases; junction bases not matched to a gene: 11. The germline V gene encodes CDR1 DFQATT and CDR2 SNEGSKA (reference sequence). The CDR3 loop is CSVPHLLAGAYEQYF. The CDR3 nucleotides read TGCAGTGTTCCCCATCTCCTAGCGGGAGCCTACGAGCAGTACTTC.

The chain joins TRBV20-1 to TRBJ2-3, with 12 positions matching TRBD2. In germline, CDR1 is DFQATT, CDR2 SNEGSKA (reference sequence). This CDR3 is built from 14 residues. V lost 4 bases and J lost 8; bases outside the gene matches: 7. In DNA form, the CDR3 reads TGCAGTGCTACCGAACTAGCGGGAGGAGGTACGCAGTATTTT. This encodes CSATELAGGGTQYF.

A remark on this clonotype: This may arise from a read error, as a much more abundant clone is one base away. The chain carries TRBV29-1 and TRBJ2-3, with 9 bases identical to TRBD1. CDR1 and CDR2 (germline): SQVTM, ANQGSEA. The length of the CDR3 is 14 residues. V shed 3 bases and J 0 bases; nucleotides not matched to a gene: 1. The CDR3 here is CSVEDRGSTDTQYF. CDR3 nucleotides: TGCAGCGTTGAGGACAGGGGAAGCACAGATACGCAGTATTTT.

The chain recombines TRBV20-1 with TRBJ2-7, with TRBD2 matching over 7 bases. The CDR3 has 15 residues. Germline-derived CDR1 and CDR2 are DFQATT and SNEGSKA (reference sequence). With V trimmed by 5 bases and J by 3 bases, 13 bases remained unmatched. For the CDR3, the DNA is TGCAGTGCTGGGAGGGAGTCAGCGGGGTACTACGAGCAGTACTTC. Protein sequence: CSAGRESAGYYEQYF.

V gene TRBV20-1 combines with J gene TRBJ2-7, with D maybe TRBD2 (5 bases). The length of the CDR3 is 13 residues. The ends were cut back, 4 bases at V and 0 bases at J, with 10 bases in the middle. Germline CDR1 is DFQATT and CDR2 is SNEGSKA (reference sequence). As DNA, the CDR3 is TGCAGTGCTATCGGACTTAGCTCCTACGAGCAGTACTTC. Translating gives CSAIGLSSYEQYF.

The chain joins TRBV10-3 to TRBJ1-6, with 7 bases matching TRBD1. The V gene's germline CDR1 is ENHRY and CDR2 SYGVKD. The CDR3 sequence is 14 residues long. The V gene end was trimmed by 6 bases and the J gene end by 5 bases; junction bases not matched to a gene: 4. CDR3 sequence: CAIRTGTDNSPLHF. DNA for the CDR3: TGTGCCATCAGGACCGGGACAGATAATTCACCCCTCCACTTT.

This clonotype showed up many times. This chain uses TRBV6-2 or TRBV6-3 with TRBJ1-5, with D possibly being TRBD1 (6 bases). V was pared by 0 bases and J by 6 bases, with 9 bases between. Per the germline V gene, CDR1 is MNHEY and CDR2 is SVGEGT. The CDR3 runs 14 residues. Here the CDR3 reads CASSYSGGSQPQHF. The CDR3 DNA is TGTGCCAGCAGTTACTCGGGGGGCTCTCAGCCCCAGCATTTT.

There are a few counts of this clonotype. The CDR3 DNA reads TGTGCCAGCAGGGGACAGGGGATAGAGACCCAGTACTTC. Its protein is CASRGQGIETQYF. The gene calls are TRBV9 and TRBJ2-5; 10 bases align to TRBD1. The germline V gene encodes CDR1 SGDLS and CDR2 YYNGEE. V shed 5 bases, J shed 4 bases, and the junction held 2 bases outside the gene matches. This CDR3 contains 13 residues.

This chain links TRBV7-2 with TRBJ1-5; no definite D call. The V and J ends lost 5 bases and 6 bases respectively, with 14 bases between them. The V gene's germline CDR1 is SGHTA and CDR2 FQGNSA. The CDR3 loop spans 14 amino acids. The CDR3 here is CASSARTVSQPQHF. For the CDR3, the DNA is TGTGCCAGCAGCGCAAGAACAGTAAGTCAGCCCCAGCATTTT.

This clonotype was picked up a small number of times. The chain employs TRBV9 and TRBJ2-5, with D unresolved. The closer fit of TRBJ2-7 to the DNA end suggests the J call may be wrong. Per germline, CDR1 SGDLS and CDR2 YYNGEE. CDR3 size: 13 residues. CDR3 nucleotides: TGTGCCAGCAGCGTAGCTTCGGGCGACGAGCAGTACTTC. Its translation: CASSVASGDEQYF.

This clonotype occurred a few times. The chain carries TRBV10-3 and TRBJ2-3; the match to TRBD2 covers 8 bases. CDR3 length: 15 amino acids. Germline values: CDR1 ENHRY, CDR2 SYGVKD. J was trimmed by 3 bases and V by 5 bases; bases with no gene match: 7. CDR3 protein: CAISRVGGRTDTQYF. The CDR3 coding sequence is TGTGCCATCAGTCGAGTGGGCGGGAGGACAGATACGCAGTATTTT.

The J gene is TRBJ1-5, the V gene TRBV12-3 or TRBV12-4, with a weak D call TRBD1 (6 bases). This CDR3 comprises 13 residues. The V gene lost 8 bases and the J gene lost 6 bases, with 14 bases spanning the gap. Here the CDR3 DNA reads TGTGCCAGCGGAAAACAGGGACTTCAGCCCCAGCATTTT. It encodes CASGKQGLQPQHF.

The chain is built from TRBV5-1 and TRBJ2-5; D ambiguous. Between the trimmed V and J ends, which lost 4 bases and 5 bases, there was a span of 15 bases. CDR1 and CDR2 from the germline V gene are SGHRS and YFSETQ. The CDR3 runs to 14 residues. The CDR3 sequence: CASSKASDLETQYF. In DNA, the CDR3 is TGCGCCAGCAGCAAGGCATCTGACCTCGAGACCCAGTACTTC.

The chain combines TRBV20-1 with TRBJ1-2, with 7 bases identical to TRBD1. The germline V gene has CDR1 DFQATT and CDR2 SNEGSKA (reference sequence). The J segment lost 9 bases and the V segment lost 7 bases, leaving 17 bases of the junction unmatched. The CDR3 covers 14 residues. The CDR3 coding sequence is TGCAGTGGAGGGGTCCGACAGGGCGCTGCTCGCTACACCTTC. It specifies CSGGVRQGAARYTF.

This clonotype turned up a few times. The chain joins TRBV4-1 to TRBJ2-1, with 9 nucleotides matching TRBD2. The CDR3 contains 17 residues. The germline CDR1 and CDR2 sequences are MGHRA and YSYEKL. The V gene end was trimmed by 5 bases and the J gene end by 0 bases; junction bases not matched to a gene: 8. The CDR3 here is CASSYGLALTSYNEQFF. The DNA for the CDR3 is TGCGCCAGCAGCTATGGACTAGCGTTAACCTCCTACAATGAGCAGTTCTTC.

The rearrangement uses TRBV30 and TRBJ2-7; no clear D gene. The CDR3 sequence is 13 residues long. Germline V gives CDR1 GTSNPN, CDR2 SVGIG (reference sequence). V gave up 3 bases and J gave up 2 bases, with 11 bases separating them. CDR3 protein: CAWRRDKTYEQYF. In nucleotides, the CDR3 is TGTGCCTGGAGAAGAGACAAGACCTACGAGCAGTACTTC. The complete variable domain, with remaining parts taken from reference TRBV30 and TRBJ2-7, reads SQTIHQWPATLVQPVGSPLSLECTVEGTSNPNLYWYRQAAGRGLQLLFYSVGIGQISSEVPQNLSASRPQDRQFILSSKKLLLSDSGFYLCAWRRDKTYEQYFGPGTRLTVT.

In this sample, this clonotype turned up many times. The chain employs TRBV4-3 and TRBJ2-3; D is unclear. Germline V gives CDR1 LGHNA, CDR2 YSLEER. The V and J ends lost 4 bases and 2 bases respectively, with 13 bases between them. This CDR3 is 15 amino acids long. CDR3 sequence: CASSPQWEATDTQYF. The CDR3 DNA is TGCGCCAGCAGCCCGCAGTGGGAAGCCACAGATACGCAGTATTTT.

This clonotype showed up just a few times. The gene calls are TRBV7-6 and TRBJ2-6; 7 bases line up with TRBD2. Germline V CDR1 and CDR2: SGHVS, FNYEAQ. With V trimmed by 6 bases and J by 10 bases, 9 bases remained unmatched. The CDR3 totals 14 residues. The CDR3 DNA follows: TGTGCCAGCAGGGAACTGGCGGGAGAGAACGTCCTGACTTTC. It is translated as CASRELAGENVLTF.

The J gene is TRBJ1-4, the V gene TRBV12-3 or TRBV12-4, with 7 bases lining up with TRBD1. Losses at the gene ends were 6 bases for V and 7 bases for J; bases not matched to a gene: 8. There are 14 residues in the CDR3. CDR3 sequence: CASSPGQPSEKLFF. CDR3 DNA sequence: TGTGCCAGCAGCCCGGGACAGCCGAGTGAAAAACTGTTTTTT.

V gene TRBV6-5 combines with J gene TRBJ2-2, with a weak D call TRBD2 (7 bases). The germline CDR1 and CDR2 sequences are MNHEY and SVGAGI. V was pared by 10 bases and J by 5 bases, with 17 bases between. The CDR3 has 14 amino acids. CDR3 in DNA: TGTGCCACCCAGAGGGGGGGCAGTACCGGGGAGCTGTTTTTT. It is translated as CATQRGGSTGELFF.

At least ten counts were recorded for this clonotype. The J gene is TRBJ1-5, the V gene TRBV7-2; D is perhaps TRBD1 (5 bases). This CDR3 contains 13 residues. Germline loops: CDR1 SGHTA, CDR2 FQGNSA. Trimming took off 3 bases at V and 4 bases at J, with 7 bases between the two ends. Written as DNA, the CDR3 is TGTGCCAGCAGCTTGGGGCAGAATCAGCCCCAGCATTTT. Translating it yields CASSLGQNQPQHF.

This rearrangement joins TRBV28 to TRBJ2-3; the match to TRBD1 covers 8 bases. Germline CDR1 MDHEN, CDR2 SYDVKM. The CDR3 spans 14 residues. With 10 bases clipped from V and 2 bases from J, the junction kept 8 bases outside the gene matches. The CDR3: CATGQGSITDTQYF. CDR3 coding DNA: TGTGCCACAGGACAGGGATCCATCACAGATACGCAGTATTTT.

The table lists this clonotype with many counts. The chain couples TRBV29-1 to TRBJ2-1, with D possibly matching TRBD1 (6 bases). Trimming stripped 7 bases from V and 9 bases from J, with 19 bases between. Germline V CDR1 and CDR2: SQVTM, ANQGSEA. The CDR3 runs 13 residues. The CDR3 region has the DNA TGCAGCGCTAGAAAGGACAGTACGGGTGAGCAGTTCTTC. This sequence encodes CSARKDSTGEQFF.